These T cell receptor beta chains were read from a single sample in a study of blood T cell repertoires in COVID-19. Here immunoSEQ multiplex PCR was the method, and the copy in TCRdb shows in-frame clones only, minus some. Here the sample spans 200,000 to 250,000 clones, 86% being singletons. Material for sequencing was peripheral blood. These receptors were obtained from a man at least 80 years old with acute or convalescent COVID-19. Both conserved end residues are part of each CDR3. Clone size is not always given. Where it is, it says once, few, many or a class for expanded clones.

v_gene: TRBV28
abundance: .
j_gene: TRBJ1-1
CDR3aa: CASSPYVRIGGTEAFF

v_gene: TRBV27
abundance: .
j_gene: TRBJ1-5
CDR3aa: CASSPREQGQPQHF

v_gene: TRBV19
abundance: .
j_gene: TRBJ2-5
CDR3aa: CASSIAGETQYF

v_gene: TRBV19
abundance: few
j_gene: TRBJ1-6
CDR3aa: CASSIAVQARYSPLHF

v_gene: TRBV12-3/TRBV12-4
abundance: .
j_gene: TRBJ1-1
CDR3aa: CASSLTVNTEAFF

v_gene: TRBV28
abundance: once
j_gene: TRBJ1-2
CDR3aa: CASSFPQTPYGYTF

v_gene: TRBV6-2/TRBV6-3
abundance: few
j_gene: TRBJ1-5
CDR3aa: CASSYAREHQPQHF

v_gene: TRBV12-5
abundance: .
j_gene: TRBJ2-1
CDR3aa: CASGLTRTSYNEQFF

v_gene: TRBV15
abundance: .
j_gene: TRBJ1-3
CDR3aa: CATSRQGRNSGNTIYF

v_gene: TRBV6-5
abundance: .
j_gene: TRBJ2-2
CDR3aa: CASSYVGGASTGELFF

v_gene: TRBV10-3
abundance: .
j_gene: TRBJ1-2
CDR3aa: CAISETAGNYGYTF

v_gene: TRBV14
abundance: .
j_gene: TRBJ2-2
CDR3aa: CASSQVRVSGELFF

v_gene: TRBV20-1
abundance: .
j_gene: TRBJ1-5
CDR3aa: CSASLGQGGQPQHF

v_gene: TRBV7-9
abundance: .
j_gene: TRBJ2-7
CDR3aa: CASSLVPSARGDHEQYF

v_gene: TRBV7-9
abundance: few
j_gene: TRBJ1-2
CDR3aa: CASSFKGAGGYTF

v_gene: TRBV3-1/TRBV3-2
abundance: .
j_gene: TRBJ1-2
CDR3aa: CASSQATVYGYTF

v_gene: TRBV7-8
abundance: .
j_gene: TRBJ1-1
CDR3aa: CASSLARVGRGKNTEAFF

v_gene: TRBV2
abundance: .
j_gene: TRBJ2-4
CDR3aa: CASSTIQQGHQAKNIQYF

v_gene: TRBV5-1
abundance: .
j_gene: TRBJ1-3
CDR3aa: CASSLEAQVLVGNTIYF

v_gene: TRBV7-2
abundance: .
j_gene: TRBJ1-1
CDR3aa: CASSTFSGWPEAFF

v_gene: TRBV20-1
abundance: .
j_gene: TRBJ2-3
CDR3aa: CSASSGGKDTQYF

v_gene: TRBV14
abundance: .
j_gene: TRBJ2-7
CDR3aa: CASSTQTFYEQYF

v_gene: TRBV15
abundance: .
j_gene: TRBJ2-1
CDR3aa: CATSRDRGSYEQFF

v_gene: TRBV9
abundance: once
j_gene: TRBJ1-1
CDR3aa: CASSPRQGSFTEAFF

v_gene: TRBV27
abundance: .
j_gene: TRBJ2-5
CDR3aa: CASSFLPITGGFETQYF

v_gene: TRBV6-2/TRBV6-3
abundance: .
j_gene: TRBJ1-1
CDR3aa: CASSPQQGHRTEAFF

v_gene: TRBV3-1/TRBV3-2
abundance: .
j_gene: TRBJ2-7
CDR3aa: CASSQDRNRQREQYF

v_gene: TRBV3-1/TRBV3-2
abundance: once
j_gene: TRBJ1-1
CDR3aa: CASSQDTRGPPVVF